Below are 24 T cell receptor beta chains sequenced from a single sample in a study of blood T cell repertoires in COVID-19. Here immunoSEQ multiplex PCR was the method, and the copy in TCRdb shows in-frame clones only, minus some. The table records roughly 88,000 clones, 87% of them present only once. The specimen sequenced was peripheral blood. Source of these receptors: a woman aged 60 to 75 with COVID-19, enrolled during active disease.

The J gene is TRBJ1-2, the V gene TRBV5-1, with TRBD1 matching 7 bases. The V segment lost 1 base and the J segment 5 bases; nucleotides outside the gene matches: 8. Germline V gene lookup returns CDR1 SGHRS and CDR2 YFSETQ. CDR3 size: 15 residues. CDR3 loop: CASSLRQGAPYGYTF. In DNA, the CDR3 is TGCGCCAGCAGCTTGCGACAGGGTGCCCCATATGGCTACACCTTC.

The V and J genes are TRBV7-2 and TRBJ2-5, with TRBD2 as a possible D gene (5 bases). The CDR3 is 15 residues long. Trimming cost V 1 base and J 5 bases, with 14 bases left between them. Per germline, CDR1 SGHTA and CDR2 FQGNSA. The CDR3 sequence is CASSLEARWRETQYF. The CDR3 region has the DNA TGTGCCAGCAGCTTAGAAGCTAGATGGAGGGAGACCCAGTACTTC.

In DNA, the CDR3 is TGTGCCACCAGACTAGCGGGGACGGCGGAGACCCAGTACTTC. Its translation is CATRLAGTAETQYF. The genes are TRBV10-3 and TRBJ2-5; TRBD2 matches 11 bases. This CDR3 is built from 14 residues. V dropped 10 bases and J dropped 5; count of bases not matched to a gene: 9. CDR1 ENHRY and CDR2 SYGVKD come from the germline V gene.

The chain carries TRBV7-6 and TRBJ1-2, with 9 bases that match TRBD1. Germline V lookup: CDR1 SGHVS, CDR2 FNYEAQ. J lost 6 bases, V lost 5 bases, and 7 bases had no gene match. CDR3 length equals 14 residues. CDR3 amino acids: CASSTGQGIHGYTF. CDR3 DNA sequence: TGTGCCAGCAGCACGGGACAGGGAATACATGGCTACACCTTC.

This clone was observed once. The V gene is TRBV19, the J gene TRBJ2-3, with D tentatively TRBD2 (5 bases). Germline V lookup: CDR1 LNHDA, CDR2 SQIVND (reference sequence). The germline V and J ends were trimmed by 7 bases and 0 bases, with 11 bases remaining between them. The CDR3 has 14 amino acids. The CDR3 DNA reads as TGTGCCAGTACCCTAGCCCTAAGCACAGATACGCAGTATTTT. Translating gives CASTLALSTDTQYF.

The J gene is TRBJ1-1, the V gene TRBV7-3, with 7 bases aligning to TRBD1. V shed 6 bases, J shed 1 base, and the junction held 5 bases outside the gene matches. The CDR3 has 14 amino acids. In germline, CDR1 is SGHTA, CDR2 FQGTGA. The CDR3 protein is CASRTGTANTEAFF. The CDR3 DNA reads TGTGCCAGCAGGACCGGGACAGCGAACACTGAAGCTTTCTTT.

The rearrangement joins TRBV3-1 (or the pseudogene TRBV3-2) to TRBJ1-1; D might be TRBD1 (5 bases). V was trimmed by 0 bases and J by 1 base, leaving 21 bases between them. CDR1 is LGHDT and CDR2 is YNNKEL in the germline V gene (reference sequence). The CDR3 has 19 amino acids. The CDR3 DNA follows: TGTGCCAGCAGCCAAGATAGAAAGGCAAGGGGATTCGGGAACACTGAAGCTTTCTTT. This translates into CASSQDRKARGFGNTEAFF.

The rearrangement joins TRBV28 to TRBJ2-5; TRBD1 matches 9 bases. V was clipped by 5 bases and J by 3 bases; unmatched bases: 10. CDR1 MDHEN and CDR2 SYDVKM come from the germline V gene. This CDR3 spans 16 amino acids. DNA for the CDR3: TGTGCCAGCAGTAGATCGACAGGGGGAGGCGAAGAGACCCAGTACTTC. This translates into CASSRSTGGGEETQYF.

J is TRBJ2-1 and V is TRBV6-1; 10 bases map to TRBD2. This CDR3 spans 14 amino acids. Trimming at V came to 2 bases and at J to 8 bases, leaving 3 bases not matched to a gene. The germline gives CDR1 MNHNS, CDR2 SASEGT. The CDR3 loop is CASSELAGVDEQFF. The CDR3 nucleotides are TGTGCCAGCAGTGAACTAGCGGGGGTGGATGAGCAGTTCTTC.

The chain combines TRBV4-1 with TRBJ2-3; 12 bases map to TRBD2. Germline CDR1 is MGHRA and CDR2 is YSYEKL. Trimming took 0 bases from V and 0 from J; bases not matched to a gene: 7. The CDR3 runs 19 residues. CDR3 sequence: CASSQDAGLAGPSTDTQYF. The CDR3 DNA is TGCGCCAGCAGCCAAGATGCAGGACTAGCGGGACCTAGCACAGATACGCAGTATTTT.

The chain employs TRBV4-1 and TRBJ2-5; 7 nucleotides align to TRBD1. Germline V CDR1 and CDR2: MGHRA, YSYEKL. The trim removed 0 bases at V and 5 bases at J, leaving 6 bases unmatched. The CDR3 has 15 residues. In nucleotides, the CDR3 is TGCGCCAGCAGCCAAGAGACAGGGATTGTCGAGACCCAGTACTTC. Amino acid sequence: CASSQETGIVETQYF.

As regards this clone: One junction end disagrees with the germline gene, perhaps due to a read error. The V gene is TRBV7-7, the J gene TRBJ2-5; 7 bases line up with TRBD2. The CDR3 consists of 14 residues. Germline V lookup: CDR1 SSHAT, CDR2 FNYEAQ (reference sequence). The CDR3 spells CASSSSGLQETQYF. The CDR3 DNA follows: TGTGCTAGCAGCTCTAGCGGACTACAAGAGACCCAGTACTTC.

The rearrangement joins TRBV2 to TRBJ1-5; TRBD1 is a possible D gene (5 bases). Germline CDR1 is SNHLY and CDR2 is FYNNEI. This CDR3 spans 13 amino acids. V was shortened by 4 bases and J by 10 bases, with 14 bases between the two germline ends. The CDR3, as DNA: TGTGCCAGCAGTGGGGGAGCGGGACCCCCCCAGCATTTT. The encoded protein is CASSGGAGPPQHF. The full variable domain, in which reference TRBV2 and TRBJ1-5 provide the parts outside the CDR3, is EPEVTQTPSHQVTQMGQEVILRCVPISNHLYFYWYRQILGQKVEFLVSFYNNEISEKSEIFDDQFSVERPDGSNFTLKIRSTKLEDSAMYFCASSGGAGPPQHFGDGTRLSIL.

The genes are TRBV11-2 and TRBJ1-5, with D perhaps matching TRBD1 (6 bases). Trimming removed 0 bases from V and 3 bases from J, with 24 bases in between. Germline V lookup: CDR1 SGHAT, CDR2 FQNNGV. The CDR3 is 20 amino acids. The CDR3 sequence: CASSLEWVQRQVKLNQPQHF. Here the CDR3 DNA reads TGTGCCAGCAGCTTAGAGTGGGTCCAAAGACAGGTAAAACTCAATCAGCCCCAGCATTTT.

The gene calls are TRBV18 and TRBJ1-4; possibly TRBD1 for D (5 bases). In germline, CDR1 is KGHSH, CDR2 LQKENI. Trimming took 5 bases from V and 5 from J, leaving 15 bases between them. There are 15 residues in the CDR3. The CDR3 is CASSLDTLGNEKLFF. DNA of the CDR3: TGTGCCAGCTCATTGGACACGCTCGGGAATGAAAAACTGTTTTTT.

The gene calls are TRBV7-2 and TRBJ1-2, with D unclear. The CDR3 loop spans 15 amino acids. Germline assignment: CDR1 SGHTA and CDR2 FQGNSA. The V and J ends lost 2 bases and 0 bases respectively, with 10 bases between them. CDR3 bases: TGTGCCAGCAGCTTATCCCTCATAGCTAACTATGGCTACACCTTC. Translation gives CASSLSLIANYGYTF.

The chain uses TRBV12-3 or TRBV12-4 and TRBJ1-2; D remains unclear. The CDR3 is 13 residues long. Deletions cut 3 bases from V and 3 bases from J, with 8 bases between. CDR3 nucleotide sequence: TGTGCCAGCAGTTTCCAGGTGGACTATGGCTACACCTTC. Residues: CASSFQVDYGYTF.

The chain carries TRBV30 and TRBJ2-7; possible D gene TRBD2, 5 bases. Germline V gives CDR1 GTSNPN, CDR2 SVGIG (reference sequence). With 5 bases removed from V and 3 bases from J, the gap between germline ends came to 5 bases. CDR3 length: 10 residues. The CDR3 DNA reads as TGTGCCTGGGGACTCTACGAGCAGTACTTC. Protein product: CAWGLYEQYF.

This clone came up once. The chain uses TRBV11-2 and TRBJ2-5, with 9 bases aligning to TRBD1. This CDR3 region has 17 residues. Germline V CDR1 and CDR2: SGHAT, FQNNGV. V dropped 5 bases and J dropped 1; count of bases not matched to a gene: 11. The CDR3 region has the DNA TGTGCCAGCAGCCGCCTCCCGGGACAGGGATTCCAAGAGACCCAGTACTTC. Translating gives CASSRLPGQGFQETQYF.

The CDR3 DNA reads TGTGCCAGCAATTTCTGGGAGATCGGAGAGACCCAGTACTTC. This gives the protein CASNFWEIGETQYF. The chain combines TRBV6-5 with TRBJ2-5, with a tentative D call TRBD2 (5 bases). The CDR3 has 14 amino acids. Trimming pared 7 bases from V and 4 bases from J, leaving 16 bases between. Germline CDR1 reads MNHEY; CDR2 reads SVGAGI.

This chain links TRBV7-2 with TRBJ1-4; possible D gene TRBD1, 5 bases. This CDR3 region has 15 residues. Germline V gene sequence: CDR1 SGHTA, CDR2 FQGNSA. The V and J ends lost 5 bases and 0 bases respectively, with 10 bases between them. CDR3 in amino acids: CASSPGGATNEKLFF. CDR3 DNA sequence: TGTGCCAGCAGCCCGGGGGGTGCAACTAATGAAAAACTGTTTTTT.

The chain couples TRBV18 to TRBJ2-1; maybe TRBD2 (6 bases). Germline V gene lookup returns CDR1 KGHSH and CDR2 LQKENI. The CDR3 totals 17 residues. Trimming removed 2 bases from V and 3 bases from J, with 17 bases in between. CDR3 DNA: TGTGCCAGCTCACCAAAGGGAGGTGAGGGACGCTACAATGAGCAGTTCTTC. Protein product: CASSPKGGEGRYNEQFF.

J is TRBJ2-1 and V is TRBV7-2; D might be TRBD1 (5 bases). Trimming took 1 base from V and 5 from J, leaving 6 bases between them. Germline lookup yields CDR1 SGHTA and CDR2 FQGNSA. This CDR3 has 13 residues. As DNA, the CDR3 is TGTGCCAGCAGCTTAGAACAGGACAATGAGCAGTTCTTC. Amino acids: CASSLEQDNEQFF.

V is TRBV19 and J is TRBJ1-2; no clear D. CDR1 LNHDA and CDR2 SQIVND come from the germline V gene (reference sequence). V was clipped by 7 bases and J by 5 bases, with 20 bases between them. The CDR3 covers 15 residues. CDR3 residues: CASTPDGALRYGYTF. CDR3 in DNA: TGTGCCAGTACCCCCGACGGAGCCCTAAGATATGGCTACACCTTC. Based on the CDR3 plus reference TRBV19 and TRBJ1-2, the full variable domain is DGGITQSPKYLFRKEGQNVTLSCEQNLNHDAMYWYRQDPGQGLRLIYYSQIVNDFQKGDIAEGYSVSREKKESFPLTVTSAQKNPTAFYLCASTPDGALRYGYTFGSGTRLTVV.